This T cell receptor beta chain was identified during a study of T cells after yellow fever vaccination. Study-level findings and limits: Secondary responses were weaker yet peaked faster, day 5 versus 15. After the booster, roughly 96% of CD4 and around nine tenths of CD8 primary-response clones were re-detected.

Notes on this clonotype: Its antigen is still unknown.

For TCR, cDNA came from 5'RACE template switching, which added a universal primer site and UMIs. MiXCR, run by TCRdb on the 5' RACE reads, gives a single entry per CDR3 protein. The sample contains 510,000 or so distinct CDR3 sequences, about 19% of which appear only once. This receptor was obtained from a man in his thirties or forties who received the YFV17D yellow fever vaccine. The specimen comprised PBMCs, sampled 15 days after the yellow fever booster vaccination.

CDR3 residues: CASSPPGGSPGELFF. The CDR3 DNA follows: TGCGCCAGCAGCCCCCCCGGGGGCAGCCCGGGAGAGCTGTTTTTT. This chain joins TRBV4-3 and TRBJ2-2; tentatively, D is TRBD1 or TRBD2 (6 bases each). The V gene's germline CDR1 is LGHNA and CDR2 YSLEER. This CDR3 contains 15 residues. V was clipped by 4 bases and J by 11 bases, with 20 bases between them.